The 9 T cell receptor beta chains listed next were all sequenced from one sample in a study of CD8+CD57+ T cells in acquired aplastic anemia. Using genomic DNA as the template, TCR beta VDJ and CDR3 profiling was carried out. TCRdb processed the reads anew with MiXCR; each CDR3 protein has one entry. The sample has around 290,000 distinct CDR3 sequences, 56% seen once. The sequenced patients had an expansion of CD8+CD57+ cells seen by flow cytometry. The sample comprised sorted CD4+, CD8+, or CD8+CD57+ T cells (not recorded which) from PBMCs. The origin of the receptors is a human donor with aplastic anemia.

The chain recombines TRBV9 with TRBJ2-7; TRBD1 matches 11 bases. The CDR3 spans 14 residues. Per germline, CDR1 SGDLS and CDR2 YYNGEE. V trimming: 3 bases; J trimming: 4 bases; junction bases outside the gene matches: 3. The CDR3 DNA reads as TGTGCCAGCAGCGGTGGGACAGGGGGATACGAGCAGTACTTC. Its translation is CASSGGTGGYEQYF. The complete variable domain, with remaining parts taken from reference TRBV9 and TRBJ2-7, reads DSGVTQTPKHLITATGQRVTLRCSPRSGDLSVYWYQQSLDQGLQFLIQYYNGEERAKGNILERFSAQQFPDLHSELNLSSLELGDSALYFCASSGGTGGYEQYFGPGTRLTVT.

CDR3 nucleotides: TGTGCCACCAGCAGAGATCCAGGGGACGGGGAGCTGTTTTTT. Translated, it gives CATSRDPGDGELFF. V gene TRBV15 combines with J gene TRBJ2-2; tentatively, D is TRBD1 (6 bases). This CDR3 has 14 residues. The V and J ends lost 0 bases and 7 bases respectively, with 9 bases between them. Germline-derived CDR1 and CDR2 are LNHNV and YYDKDF (reference sequence).

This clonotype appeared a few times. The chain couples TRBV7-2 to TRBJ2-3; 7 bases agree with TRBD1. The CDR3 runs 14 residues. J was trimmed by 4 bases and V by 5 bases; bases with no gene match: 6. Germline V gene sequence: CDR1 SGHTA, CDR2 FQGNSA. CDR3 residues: CASSRQGGSDTQYF. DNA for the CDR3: TGTGCCAGCAGCCGACAGGGTGGGTCAGATACGCAGTATTTT.

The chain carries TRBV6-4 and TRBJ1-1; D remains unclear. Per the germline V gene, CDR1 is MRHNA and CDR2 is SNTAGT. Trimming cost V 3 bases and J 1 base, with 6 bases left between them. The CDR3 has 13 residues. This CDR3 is CASSDQANTEAFF. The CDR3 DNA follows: TGTGCCAGCAGTGATCAGGCGAACACTGAAGCTTTCTTT.

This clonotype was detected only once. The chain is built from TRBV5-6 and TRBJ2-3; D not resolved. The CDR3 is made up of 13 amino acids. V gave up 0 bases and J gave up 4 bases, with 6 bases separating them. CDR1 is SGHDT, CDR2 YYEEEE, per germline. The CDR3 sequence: CASSLEQPDTQYF. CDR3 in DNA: TGTGCCAGCAGCTTGGAACAGCCAGATACGCAGTATTTT.

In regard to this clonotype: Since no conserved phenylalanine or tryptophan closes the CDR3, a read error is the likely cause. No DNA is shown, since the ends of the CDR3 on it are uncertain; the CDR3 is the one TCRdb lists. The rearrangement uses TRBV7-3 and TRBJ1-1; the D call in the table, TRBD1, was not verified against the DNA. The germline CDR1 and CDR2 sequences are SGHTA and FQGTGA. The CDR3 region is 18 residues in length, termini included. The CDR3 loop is CASSFYICSVDRETEAFL.

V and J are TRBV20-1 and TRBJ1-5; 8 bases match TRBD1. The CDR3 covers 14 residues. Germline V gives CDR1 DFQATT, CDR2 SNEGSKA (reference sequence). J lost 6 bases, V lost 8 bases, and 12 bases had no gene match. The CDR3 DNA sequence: TGCAGTAAGATGACAGGGGCGAAGGGTCAGCCCCAGCATTTT. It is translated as CSKMTGAKGQPQHF.

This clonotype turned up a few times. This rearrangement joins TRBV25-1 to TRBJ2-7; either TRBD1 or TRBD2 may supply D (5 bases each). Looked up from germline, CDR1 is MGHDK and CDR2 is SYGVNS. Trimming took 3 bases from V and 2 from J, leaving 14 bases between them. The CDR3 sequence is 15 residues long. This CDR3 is CASSDPGQATYEQYF. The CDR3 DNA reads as TGTGCCAGCAGTGATCCGGGGCAGGCGACCTACGAGCAGTACTTC.

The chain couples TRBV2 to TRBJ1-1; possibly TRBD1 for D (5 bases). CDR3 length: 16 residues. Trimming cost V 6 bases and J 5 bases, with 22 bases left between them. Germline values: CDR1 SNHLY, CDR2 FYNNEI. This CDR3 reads CASRMGTLGLRTEAFF. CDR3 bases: TGTGCCAGCAGGATGGGGACTCTTGGGCTTAGGACTGAAGCTTTCTTT.